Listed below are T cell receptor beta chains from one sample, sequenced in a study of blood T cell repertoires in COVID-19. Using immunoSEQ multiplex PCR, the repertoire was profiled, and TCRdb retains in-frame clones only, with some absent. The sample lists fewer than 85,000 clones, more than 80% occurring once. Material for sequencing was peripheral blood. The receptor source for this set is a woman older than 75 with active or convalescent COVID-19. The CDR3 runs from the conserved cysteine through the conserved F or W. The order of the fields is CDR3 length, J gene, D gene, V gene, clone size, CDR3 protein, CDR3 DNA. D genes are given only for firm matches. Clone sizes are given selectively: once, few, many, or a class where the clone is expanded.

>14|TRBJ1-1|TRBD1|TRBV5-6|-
CASRFWTGATEAFF
TGTGCCAGCAGGTTTTGGACAGGGGCGACTGAAGCTTTCTTT
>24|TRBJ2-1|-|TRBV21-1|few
CASSKRPGLAVLWYGDVKVDEQFF
TGTGCCAGCAGCAAACGCCCGGGACTAGCGGTTCTGTGGTATGGGGATGTAAAAGTGGATGAGCAGTTCTTC
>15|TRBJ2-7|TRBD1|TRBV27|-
CASRTTPGQTYEQYF
TGTGCCAGCAGAACCACACCGGGACAGACCTACGAGCAGTACTTC
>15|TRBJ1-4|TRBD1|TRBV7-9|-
CASSQTGVTNEKLFF
TGTGCCAGCAGCCAAACAGGGGTAACTAATGAAAAACTGTTTTTT
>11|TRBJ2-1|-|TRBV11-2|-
CASSRTDEQFF
TGTGCCAGCTCAAGAACGGATGAGCAGTTCTTC
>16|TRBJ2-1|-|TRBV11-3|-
CASSPVRGTFGNEQFF
TGTGCCAGCAGCCCAGTCCGCGGGACTTTTGGCAATGAGCAGTTCTTC
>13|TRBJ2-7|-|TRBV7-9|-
CASSLTLSYEQYF
TGTGCCAGCAGCTTGACACTCTCCTACGAGCAGTACTTC
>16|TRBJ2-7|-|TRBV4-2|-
CASSQDLGASAREQYF
TGTGCCAGCAGCCAAGATTTGGGGGCCTCGGCACGCGAGCAGTACTTC
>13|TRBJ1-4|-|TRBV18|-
CASSQGVGEKLFF
TGTGCCAGCTCACAGGGAGTAGGGGAAAAACTGTTTTTT
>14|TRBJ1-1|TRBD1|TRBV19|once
CATQPGQGWTEAFF
TGTGCCACCCAACCCGGACAGGGATGGACTGAAGCTTTCTTT
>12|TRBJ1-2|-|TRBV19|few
CASSMTNYGYTF
TGTGCCAGTAGTATGACAAACTATGGCTACACCTTC
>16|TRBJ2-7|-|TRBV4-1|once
CASSQDPQRFTYEQYF
TGCGCCAGCAGCCAAGACCCGCAACGGTTTACCTACGAGCAGTACTTC
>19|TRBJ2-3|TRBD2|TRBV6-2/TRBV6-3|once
CASSYSTSGRAGGTDTQYF
TGTGCCAGCAGTTACTCGACTAGCGGGAGGGCCGGGGGCACAGATACGCAGTATTTT
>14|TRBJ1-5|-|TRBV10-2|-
CASSDRSFNQPQHF
TGCGCCAGCAGCGACAGGTCTTTTAATCAGCCCCAGCATTTT